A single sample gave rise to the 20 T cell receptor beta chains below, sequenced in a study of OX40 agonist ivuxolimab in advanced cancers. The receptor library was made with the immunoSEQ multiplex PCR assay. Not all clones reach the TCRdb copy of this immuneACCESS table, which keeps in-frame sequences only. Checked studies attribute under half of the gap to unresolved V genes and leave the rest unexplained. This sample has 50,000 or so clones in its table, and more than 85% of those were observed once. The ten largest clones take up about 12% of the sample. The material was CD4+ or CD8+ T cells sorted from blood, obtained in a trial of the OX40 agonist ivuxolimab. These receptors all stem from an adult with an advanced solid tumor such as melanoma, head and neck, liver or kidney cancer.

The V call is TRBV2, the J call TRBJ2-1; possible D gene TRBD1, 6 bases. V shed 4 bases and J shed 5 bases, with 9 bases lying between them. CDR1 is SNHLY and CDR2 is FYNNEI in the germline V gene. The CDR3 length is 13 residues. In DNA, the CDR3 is TGTGCCAGCAGTGTAAACAGGGACAATGAGCAGTTCTTC. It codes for CASSVNRDNEQFF.

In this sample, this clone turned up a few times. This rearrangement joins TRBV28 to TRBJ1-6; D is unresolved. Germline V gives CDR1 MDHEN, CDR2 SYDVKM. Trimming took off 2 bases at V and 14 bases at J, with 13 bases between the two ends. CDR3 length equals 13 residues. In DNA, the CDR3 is TGTGCCAGCAGTTTACACCGCCTACCATCCCTCCACTTT. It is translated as CASSLHRLPSLHF.

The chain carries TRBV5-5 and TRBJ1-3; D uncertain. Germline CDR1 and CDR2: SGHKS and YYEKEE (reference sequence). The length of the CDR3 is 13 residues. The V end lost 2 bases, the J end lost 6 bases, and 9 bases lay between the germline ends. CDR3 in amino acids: CASSFPMKNTIYF. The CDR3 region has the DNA TGTGCCAGCAGCTTCCCGATGAAAAACACCATATATTTT.

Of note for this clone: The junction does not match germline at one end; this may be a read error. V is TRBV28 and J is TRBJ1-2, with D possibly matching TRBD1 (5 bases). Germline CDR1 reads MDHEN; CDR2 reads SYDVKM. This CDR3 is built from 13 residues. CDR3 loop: CASSSETRQPVDF. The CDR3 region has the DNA TGTGCCAGCAGTTCCGAAACACGACAGCCTGTGGACTTC.

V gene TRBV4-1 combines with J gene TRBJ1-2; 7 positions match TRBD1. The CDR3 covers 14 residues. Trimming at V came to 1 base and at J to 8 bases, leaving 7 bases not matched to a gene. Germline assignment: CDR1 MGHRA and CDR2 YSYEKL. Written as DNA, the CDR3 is TGCGCCAGCAGCCAAGTGCGACAGGGTGACGGCTACACCTTC. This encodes CASSQVRQGDGYTF.

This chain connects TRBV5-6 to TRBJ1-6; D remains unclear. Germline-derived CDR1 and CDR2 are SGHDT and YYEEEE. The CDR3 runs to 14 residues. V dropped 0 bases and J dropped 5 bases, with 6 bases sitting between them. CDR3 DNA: TGTGCCAGCAGCTTGGCACTTCATAATTCACCCCTCCACTTT. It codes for CASSLALHNSPLHF.

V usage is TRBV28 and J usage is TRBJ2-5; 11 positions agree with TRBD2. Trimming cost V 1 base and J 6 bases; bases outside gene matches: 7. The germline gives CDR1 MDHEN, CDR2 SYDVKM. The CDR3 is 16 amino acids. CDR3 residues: CASSLSASGGRQTQYF. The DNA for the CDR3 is TGTGCCAGCAGTTTATCCGCTAGCGGGGGGAGGCAGACCCAGTACTTC.

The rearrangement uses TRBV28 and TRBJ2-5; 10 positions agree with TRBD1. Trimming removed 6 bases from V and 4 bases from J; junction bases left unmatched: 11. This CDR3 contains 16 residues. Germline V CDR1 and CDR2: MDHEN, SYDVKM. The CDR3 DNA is TGTGCCAGCAGCTCTCCGACAGGGGGCTCGGGAGAGACCCAGTACTTC. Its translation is CASSSPTGGSGETQYF. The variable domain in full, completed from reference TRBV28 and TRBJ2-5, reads DVKVTQSSRYLVKRTGEKVFLECVQDMDHENMFWYRQDPGLGLRLIYFSYDVKMKEKGDIPEGYSVSREKKERFSLILESASTNQTSMYLCASSSPTGGSGETQYFGPGTRLLVL.

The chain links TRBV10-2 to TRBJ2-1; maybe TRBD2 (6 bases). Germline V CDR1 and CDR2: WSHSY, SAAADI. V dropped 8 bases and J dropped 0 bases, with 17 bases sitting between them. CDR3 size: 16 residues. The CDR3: CASLRDSPNSYNEQFF. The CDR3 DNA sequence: TGCGCCAGCCTACGGGACTCACCAAACTCCTACAATGAGCAGTTCTTC.

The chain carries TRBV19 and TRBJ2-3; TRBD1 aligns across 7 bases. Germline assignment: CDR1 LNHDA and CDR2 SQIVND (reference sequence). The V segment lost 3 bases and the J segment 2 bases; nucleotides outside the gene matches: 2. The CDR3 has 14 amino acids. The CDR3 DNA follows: TGTGCCAGTAGTATGGGACAGCCCACAGATACGCAGTATTTT. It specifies CASSMGQPTDTQYF. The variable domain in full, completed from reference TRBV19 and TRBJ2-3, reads DGGITQSPKYLFRKEGQNVTLSCEQNLNHDAMYWYRQDPGQGLRLIYYSQIVNDFQKGDIAEGYSVSREKKESFPLTVTSAQKNPTAFYLCASSMGQPTDTQYFGPGTRLTVL.

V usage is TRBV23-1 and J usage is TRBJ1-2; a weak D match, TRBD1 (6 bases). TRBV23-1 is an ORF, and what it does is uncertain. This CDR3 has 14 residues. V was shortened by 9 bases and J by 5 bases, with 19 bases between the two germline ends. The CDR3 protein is CASDAPQGSYGYTF. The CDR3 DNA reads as TGCGCCAGTGACGCCCCACAGGGATCATATGGCTACACCTTC.

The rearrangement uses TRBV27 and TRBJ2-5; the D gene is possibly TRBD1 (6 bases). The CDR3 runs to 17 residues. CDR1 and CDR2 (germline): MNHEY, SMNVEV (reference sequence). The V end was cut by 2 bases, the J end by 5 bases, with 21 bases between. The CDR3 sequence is CASSLRDSSTGWETQYF. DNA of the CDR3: TGTGCCAGCAGTTTAAGAGATTCCTCGACAGGCTGGGAGACCCAGTACTTC.

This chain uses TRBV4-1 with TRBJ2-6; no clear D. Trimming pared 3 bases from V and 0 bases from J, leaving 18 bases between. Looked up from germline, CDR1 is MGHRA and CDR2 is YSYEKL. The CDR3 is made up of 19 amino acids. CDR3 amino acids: CASSHGPLGWNSGANVLTF. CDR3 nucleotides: TGCGCCAGCAGCCACGGCCCTCTCGGGTGGAACTCTGGGGCCAACGTCCTGACTTTC.

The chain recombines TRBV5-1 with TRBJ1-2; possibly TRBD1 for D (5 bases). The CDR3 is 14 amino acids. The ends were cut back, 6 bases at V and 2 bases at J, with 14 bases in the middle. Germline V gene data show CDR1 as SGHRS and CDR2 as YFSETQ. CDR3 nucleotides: TGCGCCAGCAAAAGGTGGGGGTTGAACTATGGCTACACCTTC. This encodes CASKRWGLNYGYTF.

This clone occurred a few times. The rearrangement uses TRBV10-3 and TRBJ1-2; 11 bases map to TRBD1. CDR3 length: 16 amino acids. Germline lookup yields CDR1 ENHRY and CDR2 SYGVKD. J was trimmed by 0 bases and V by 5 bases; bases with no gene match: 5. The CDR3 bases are TGTGCCATCAGTAGGACAGGGGGCATAGCTAACTATGGCTACACCTTC. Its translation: CAISRTGGIANYGYTF.

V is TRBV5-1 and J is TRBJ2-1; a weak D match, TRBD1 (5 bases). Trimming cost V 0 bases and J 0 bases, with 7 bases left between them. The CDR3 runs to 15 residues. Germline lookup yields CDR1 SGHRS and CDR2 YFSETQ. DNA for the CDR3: TGCGCCAGCAGCTTGGACAGGACCTCCTACAATGAGCAGTTCTTC. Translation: CASSLDRTSYNEQFF. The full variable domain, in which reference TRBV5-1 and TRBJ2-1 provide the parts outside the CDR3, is KAGVTQTPRYLIKTRGQQVTLSCSPISGHRSVSWYQQTPGQGLQFLFEYFSETQRNKGNFPGRFSGRQFSNSRSEMNVSTLELGDSALYLCASSLDRTSYNEQFFGPGTRLTVL.

The CDR3: CASSAGVLDFLGETQYF. The CDR3 coding sequence is TGTGCCAGCAGCGCAGGGGTTTTGGATTTCCTCGGAGAGACCCAGTACTTC. The gene calls are TRBV21-1 and TRBJ2-5; whether TRBD1, the table's D call, matches the DNA was not checked. TRBV21-1 has pseudogene status. The CDR3 is 17 amino acids.

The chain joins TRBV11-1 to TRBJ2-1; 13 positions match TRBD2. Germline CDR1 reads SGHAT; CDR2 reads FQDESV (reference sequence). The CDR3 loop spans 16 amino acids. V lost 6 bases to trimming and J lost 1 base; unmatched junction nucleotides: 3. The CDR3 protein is CASRPTSGRSYNEQFF. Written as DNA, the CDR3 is TGTGCCAGCAGGCCGACTAGCGGGAGGTCCTACAATGAGCAGTTCTTC.

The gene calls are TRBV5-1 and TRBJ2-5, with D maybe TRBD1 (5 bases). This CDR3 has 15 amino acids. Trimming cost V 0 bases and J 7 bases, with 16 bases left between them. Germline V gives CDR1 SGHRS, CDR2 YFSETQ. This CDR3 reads CASSLVGDSLGTQYF. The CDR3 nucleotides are TGCGCCAGCAGCTTGGTGGGTGACAGTTTAGGGACCCAGTACTTC.

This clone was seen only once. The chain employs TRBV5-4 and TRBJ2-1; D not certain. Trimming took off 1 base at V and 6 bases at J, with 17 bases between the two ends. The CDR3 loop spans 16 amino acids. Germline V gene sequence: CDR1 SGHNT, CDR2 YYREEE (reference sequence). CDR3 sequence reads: CASSLPSLPEGNEQFF. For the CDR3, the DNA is TGTGCCAGCAGCTTGCCCTCTCTACCCGAAGGCAATGAGCAGTTCTTC.